These 10 T cell receptor beta chains were sequenced from one sample in a study of CD8+ T cells in alopecia areata. As the sequencing template, cDNA was produced by extracting RNA and reverse transcribing it. Sequenced by immunoSEQ multiplex PCR; TCRdb stores in-frame clones only, minus some. This sample has 150,000 to 200,000 clones; just under 60% occur once, and the top ten carry roughly 14%. Sequences were derived from CD4+ T cells sorted from blood, sampled at week 0. Receptors were obtained from a human donor with alopecia areata.

This chain connects TRBV7-6 to TRBJ1-5; D remains ambiguous. The CDR3 runs 15 residues. Between the trimmed V and J ends, which lost 1 base and 3 bases, there was a span of 10 bases. Looked up from germline, CDR1 is SGHVS and CDR2 is FNYEAQ. Here the CDR3 reads CASSLGFHPNQPQHF. The CDR3 DNA reads TGTGCCAGCAGCTTAGGATTTCACCCCAATCAGCCCCAGCATTTT.

This sequence joins TRBV2 and TRBJ2-2; TRBD1 is a possible D gene (6 bases). Germline values: CDR1 SNHLY, CDR2 FYNNEI. The CDR3 runs 13 residues. V was trimmed by 6 bases and J by 5 bases, leaving 10 bases between them. This CDR3 is CASRAGETGELFF. The CDR3 DNA reads as TGTGCCAGCAGGGCAGGGGAGACCGGGGAGCTGTTTTTT. The whole variable domain, filled in from reference TRBV2 and TRBJ2-2, reads EPEVTQTPSHQVTQMGQEVILRCVPISNHLYFYWYRQILGQKVEFLVSFYNNEISEKSEIFDDQFSVERPDGSNFTLKIRSTKLEDSAMYFCASRAGETGELFFGEGSRLTVL.

The chain joins TRBV29-1 to TRBJ1-2; 8 positions agree with TRBD1. The ends lost 3 bases at V and 4 bases at J; junction bases unmatched: 7. There are 14 residues in the CDR3. Germline-derived CDR1 and CDR2 are SQVTM and ANQGSEA. CDR3 nucleotides: TGCAGCGTTGATTGGACAGGGTCGGGCTATGGCTACACCTTC. This encodes CSVDWTGSGYGYTF.

This clone was observed a handful of times. This CDR3 is CSVDIRSGEDTQYF. The CDR3 nucleotides read TGCAGCGTTGATATACGGAGCGGGGAAGATACGCAGTATTTT. The chain uses TRBV29-1 and TRBJ2-3; 7 bases agree with TRBD2. The germline CDR1 and CDR2 sequences are SQVTM and ANQGSEA. The J segment lost 5 bases and the V segment lost 3 bases, leaving 8 bases of the junction unmatched. The CDR3 is 14 amino acids.

The chain is built from TRBV30 and TRBJ2-7, with D tentatively TRBD1 or TRBD2 (5 bases each). Looked up from germline, CDR1 is GTSNPN and CDR2 is SVGIG (reference sequence). The CDR3 loop spans 12 amino acids. Trimming pared 4 bases from V and 6 bases from J, leaving 13 bases between. The CDR3 DNA reads as TGTGCCTGGATGGGGACGGGGAGCGAGCAGTACTTC. Protein product: CAWMGTGSEQYF.

The genes are TRBV5-1 and TRBJ2-5; the D gene is possibly TRBD1 (6 bases). Trimming shortened V by 0 bases and J by 5 bases, and 11 bases separated the two germline ends. The germline CDR1 and CDR2 sequences are SGHRS and YFSETQ. The CDR3 totals 14 residues. The CDR3 loop reads CASSLGTGLETQYF. The DNA for the CDR3 is TGCGCCAGCAGCTTGGGTACAGGGTTGGAGACCCAGTACTTC.

This clone came up a few times. This chain connects TRBV29-1 to TRBJ1-1; unclear D gene. The CDR3 spans 14 residues. The V and J ends lost 1 base and 5 bases respectively, with 14 bases between them. Per the germline V gene, CDR1 is SQVTM and CDR2 is ANQGSEA. The CDR3 bases are TGCAGCGTTGAAGGCCGGAATGCGGGGACTGAAGCTTTCTTT. Amino acid sequence: CSVEGRNAGTEAFF.

This clone showed up just a few times. Other DNA sequences in this sample translate to the same CDR3. This sequence joins TRBV15 and TRBJ1-6; possible D gene TRBD1, 5 bases. Germline V gene data show CDR1 as LNHNV and CDR2 as YYDKDF (reference sequence). This CDR3 spans 13 amino acids. Trimming took 0 bases from V and 10 from J, leaving 7 bases between them. The CDR3 DNA sequence: TGTGCCACCAGCAGAGACAGGGTCTCACCCCTCCACTTT. Amino acid sequence: CATSRDRVSPLHF.

This clone has only a few counts. V usage is TRBV6-6 and J usage is TRBJ1-2; D not certain. The CDR3 contains 13 residues. The germline V gene has CDR1 MNHNY and CDR2 SVGAGI (reference sequence). V was pared by 2 bases and J by 1 base, with 5 bases between. DNA for the CDR3: TGTGCCAGCAGTTACCACAGTAACTATGGCTACACCTTC. It encodes CASSYHSNYGYTF.

In regard to this clone: Relative to the germline gene, one junction end is altered; a read error may explain this. This sequence joins TRBV29-1 and TRBJ1-5, with TRBD1 matching over 12 bases. The germline CDR1 and CDR2 sequences are SQVTM and ANQGSEA. The CDR3 has 15 residues. The CDR3 coding sequence is TGCAGCGTCGCTGCCGGGACAGGGGGCAAACAGCCCCAGCATTTT. Translation gives CSVAAGTGGKQPQHF.